Included here is one T cell receptor beta chain sequence, with context. This clone has only a few counts. Its cognate antigen has yet to be identified. No base qualities exist here, and no much larger clone lies one base off it. Using the deep immunoSEQ assay, multiplex PCR amplified TCR CDR3 regions from genomic DNA. Extracted genomic DNA from each cell subset was spread evenly across all wells of several immunoSEQ 96-well plates, with each plate serving as a replicate. For sorted subsets, each replicate PCR was loaded with around 200 ng genomic DNA, equivalent to approximately 27,000 T cell genomes. The purified libraries were quantified using a Qubit 3.0 fluorometer, sized with a Bioanalyzer 2100, and then quantified again using the KAPA Library Quantification kit. A separate single-read 150-cycle Illumina NextSeq 550 flow cell was used to sequence each immunoSEQ 96-well plate. The study's own analysis went as follows. The immunoSEQ output contained only junctional sequences without quality scores, so filtering could not match that applied to full-length reads. Sequences were annotated with PyIR, a Python wrapper for IgBLAST v1.9, and V/J genes and CDR3 were assigned using IMGT germline references. Reads were removed for weak V/J assignments (E-value above 1e-6), missing CDR3, stop codons, out-of-frame junctions, or ambiguous translated residues. V3J clonotypes were defined by identical inferred V gene, J gene, and CDR3 amino acid sequence. To compute the percentage overlap between repertoires, the number of shared unique clonotypes was divided by the size of the smaller repertoire. Three approaches were used to assess repertoire richness: RTK rarefaction, the Chao1 estimator, and Recon v2.1 estimates of unobserved clonotypes. OLGA was used to compute generation probabilities for all TCRbeta clonotypes that the gDNA method yielded from a handful of donors. In its TCRdb copy, this immuneACCESS table keeps in-frame sequences only and misses some clones. Where compared with another copy, unresolved V genes explain less than half of these, and the others have no known cause. V and J calls and clone size are given by that table; D and trimming were obtained from the DNA. In this sample the table shows around 700,000 clones, over 65% of which occur a single time. The ten top clones hold 1.5% to 2% of the sample.

Healthy HIV-negative adults with no recently reported acute infections or vaccinations were included as donors. Every donor was a Caucasian adult residing in Nashville, Tennessee, USA. CD4+ T cells were enriched through magnetic negative selection, after which naive cells were positively selected on CD45RA and the remaining negative fraction served as the memory subset. After blood collection by leukapheresis, PBMCs were isolated using Ficoll-Histopaque density gradient centrifugation and then cryopreserved in the vapor phase of liquid nitrogen. Purity and quantity of every magnetically sorted T cell population were checked by analytical flow cytometry. Genomic DNA was isolated from every sorted fraction and measured by UV absorbance on a Nanodrop 2000c. This sample was included in a study of shared clonotypes between healthy human individuals (dated by TCRdb to the early 2020s). A note on the overall study: A few men and a couple of women, aged 18 to 49 years, made up the cohort. For each donor, CD4 naive and CD4 memory were each run on three plates, CD8 naive on two plates, and CD8 memory on one plate. To estimate repertoire size and how much clonotypes are shared between individuals, the study performed deep sequencing of blood TCR repertoires from a handful of healthy adults. To increase sequencing depth and limit assay-specific biases, TCR repertoire library preparation and sequencing were carried out by different laboratories using diverse techniques. Per donor, leukapheresis produced somewhere between about 0.9 and 10 billion PBMCs.

What the study reported, not specific to this receptor: Incomplete sequencing was indicated by rarefaction of sorted-subset datasets, despite the large sequencing depth. Estimated clonotype richness was generally larger for naive than for memory subsets. Around 5% of naive CD4, 3% to 3.5% of naive CD8, around 2.3% of memory CD4, and about 0.4% of memory CD8 clonotypes were shared across several donors. The small number of donors limited the genetic and exposure-history diversity represented. Sampling was limited to blood, and TCR repertoires in tissue likely differ from TCR repertoires in blood. Compared with non-shared clonotypes, the clonotypes found in all four sorted-subset donors had higher generation probabilities. Based on pairwise subsampling, the degree of clonotype sharing among donors was expected to be affected by sequencing depth.

The V end loses 5 bases and the J end loses 4 bases, and a stretch of 15 bases separates them. From a lookup of the germline V gene (reference sequence), CDR1 and CDR2 are LNHDA and SQIVND. From cysteine to phenylalanine, the CDR3 is 15 amino acids long. Solely the CDR3 DNA is kept, with 45 bases framed from the first base. Material for sequencing was memory CD4+ T cells sorted from blood. The sample's cell subset or site label, in plain terms: CD45RA-negative fraction. The receptor was derived from a woman aged 25-40 years in good health. The chain uses TRBV19 and TRBJ1-5; the D region possibly corresponds to TRBD1 (6 bases align). The CDR3 region: CASSSKGGGNQPQHF. The nucleotides are TGTGCCAGTAGTTCGAAGGGGGGGGGAAATCAGCCCCAGCATTTT.